This T cell receptor beta chain was obtained from a study of T cell responses to AZD1222 COVID-19 vaccine. The repertoire was sequenced with immunoSEQ multiplex PCR; TCRdb's copy has only in-frame clones and lacks some. Of about 130,000 clones in the sample, approximately 90% were seen once. From germline, CDR1 is MNHEY and CDR2 SVGAGI. The V end was cut by 5 bases, the J end by 0 bases, with 11 bases between. The CDR3 covers 15 residues. The sample in question was peripheral blood, obtained on day 0 of AZD1222 vaccination. The chain joins TRBV6-5 to TRBJ1-5; unclear D gene. The source is an adult in good health. CDR3 region: CASSPRRTSNQPQHF. The CDR3 coding sequence is TGTGCCAGCAGTCCCAGGAGAACTAGCAATCAGCCCCAGCATTTT.